The T cell receptor (beta chain) described here comes from a study of blood T cells in healthy people across ages. Germline V gene data show CDR1 as SQVTM and CDR2 as ANQGSEA. The junction had 4 bases not matched to a gene; V was cut back by 6 bases and J by 1 base. The CDR3 runs 14 residues. The use of a sample-barcoded 5' primer and a J-beta primer mix characterized a second PCR of roughly 6 to 11 cycles. Each of the samples gave a minimum of 2.5 million paired-end reads that contained CDR3. MiXCR was run by TCRdb on the 5' RACE reads, yielding one entry per CDR3 protein. The table includes under 2,000,000 distinct CDR3 sequences, 49% detected once.

The sequence was collected from a woman in her thirties or forties in good health. Sequences were obtained from blood. The J gene is TRBJ2-2, the V gene TRBV29-1; 8 nucleotides line up with TRBD2. In DNA, the CDR3 is TGCAGCGTACGGGAGGGGGGGAACACCGGGGAGCTGTTTTTT. Its protein product is CSVREGGNTGELFF.